The sequence of this TCR beta chain was determined in a study of control samples from healthy donors and cancer patients. Profiled with immunoSEQ multiplex PCR; TCRdb holds only in-frame clones, not every one. This sample has about 130,000 clones, with 80% to 95% found just once. Trimming pared 3 bases from V and 8 bases from J, leaving 11 bases between. Germline V lookup: CDR1 ENHRY, CDR2 SYGVKD. The CDR3 runs to 13 residues. Material: blood. The V gene is TRBV10-3, the J gene TRBJ2-4; TRBD2 might be the D (5 bases). This clonotype was obtained from a man aged 35-49 years in good health. The DNA of the CDR3 is TGTGCCATCAGTGAACGGTCGAGGGACATTCAGTACTTC. It translates to CAISERSRDIQYF.